One and the same sample provided the 6 T cell receptor beta chains below, sequenced in a study of shared clonotypes between healthy human individuals (dated by TCRdb to the early 2020s). The protocol used for the library was the immunoSEQ multiplex PCR assay. This is the immuneACCESS table as TCRdb keeps it, with only in-frame sequences that have V and J called. A part of the clones is gone; compared with another copy, unresolved V genes explain less than half, and the rest is unexplained. The sample contains about a million clones, 60% to 80% of them found a single time. More than 0.85% of the sample lies in the top ten. The sequenced sample was memory CD4+ T cells from PBMCs. This specimen's cell subset or site label, interpreted: CD45RA-negative fraction. The receptor source for this set is a man between 18 and 35 years old in good health. Some clones in this sample may be carry-over from other donors' samples.

V usage is TRBV20-1 and J usage is TRBJ1-1; D uncertain. The CDR3 consists of 11 residues. The V and J ends lost 4 bases and 4 bases respectively, with 7 bases between them. The V gene's germline CDR1 is DFQATT and CDR2 SNEGSKA (reference sequence). CDR3 nucleotide sequence: TGCAGTGCTAAAGTATTCACTGAAGCTTTCTTT. This translates into CSAKVFTEAFF.

A word on this clone: An end of the junction does not agree with germline; a read error may underlie this. CDR3 sequence (DNA): TGTGCCAGCACCCTCCGTCGGTCCTCCAATGAGCAGTTCTTC. Its translation is CASTLRRSSNEQFF. The V and J genes are TRBV7-2 and TRBJ2-1; D unclear. CDR1 and CDR2 from the germline V gene are SGHTA and FQGNSA. The CDR3 is 14 residues long.

The chain is built from TRBV30 and TRBJ2-3, with D tentatively TRBD1 or TRBD2 (5 bases each). Germline CDR1 reads GTSNPN; CDR2 reads SVGIG (reference sequence). There are 14 residues in the CDR3. Deletions cut 4 bases from V and 5 bases from J, with 16 bases between. CDR3 in amino acids: CAWKGLRAIDTQYF. The CDR3 DNA reads TGTGCCTGGAAGGGGCTGCGGGCGATAGATACGCAGTATTTT.

The CDR3, as DNA: TGTGCCAGCAGGGAAACTACGTCCTACGAGCAGTACTTC. Translated, it gives CASRETTSYEQYF. This rearrangement joins TRBV6-5 to TRBJ2-7; D call uncertain. Looked up from germline, CDR1 is MNHEY and CDR2 is SVGAGI. The V gene lost 6 bases and the J gene lost 1 base, with 10 bases spanning the gap. The CDR3 length is 13 residues.

The V call is TRBV2, the J call TRBJ2-5; D possibly corresponds to TRBD2 (5 bases). The V gene lost 2 bases and the J gene lost 7 bases, with 5 bases spanning the gap. This CDR3 has 11 amino acids. Germline V gives CDR1 SNHLY, CDR2 FYNNEI. The CDR3 reads CASSESGTQYF. CDR3 coding DNA: TGTGCCAGCAGTGAAAGCGGGACCCAGTACTTC.

The sample holds one count of this clone. The V call is TRBV6-6, the J call TRBJ2-5, with 8 bases that match TRBD1. CDR1 is MNHNY, CDR2 SVGAGI, per germline (reference sequence). The V and J ends lost 6 bases and 4 bases, in that order; junction bases with no gene match: 13. CDR3 length: 16 residues. The CDR3 here is CASRNSRQGAGETQYF. CDR3 DNA sequence: TGTGCCAGCAGGAATTCGAGGCAGGGGGCGGGAGAGACCCAGTACTTC.